This TCR beta chain was obtained from a study of OX40 agonist ivuxolimab in advanced cancers. Study background: At doses from 0.01 to 10 mg/kg, patients were given intravenous ivuxolimab every 2 weeks. The dose-escalation cohort had hepatocellular carcinoma, melanoma, renal cell or head and neck cancer.

Only in-frame clones appear in the TCRdb table, and some are missing; sequencing was by immunoSEQ multiplex PCR. Among 50,000 to 65,000 clones, around 85% were seen once, and the ten largest hold approximately 1%. This clone has a handful of counts. On cycle 4 day 1 and cycle 7 day 1, as well as at baseline, blood was sampled. V lost 0 bases and J lost 3; bases outside the gene matches: 5. The CDR3 consists of 16 residues. Looked up from germline, CDR1 is SGHDT and CDR2 is YYEEEE. The sequencing used CD4+ or CD8+ T cells sorted from blood, collected in a trial of the OX40 agonist ivuxolimab. V is TRBV5-6 and J is TRBJ2-3, with 9 bases identical to TRBD1. This sequence was found in an adult with an advanced solid tumor such as melanoma, head and neck, liver or kidney cancer. The CDR3 bases are TGTGCCAGCAGCTTGGTAAGGACAGGGGCGACAGATACGCAGTATTTT. Amino acids: CASSLVRTGATDTQYF.